The T cell receptor (beta chain) under discussion was sequenced for a study of blood T cell repertoires in COVID-19. Turning to the study itself: T cells, B-cell-depleted T cells, or PBMCs supplied cDNA or gDNA.

This CDR3 spans 19 amino acids. The germline CDR1 and CDR2 sequences are MNHEY and SMNVEV (reference sequence). After removal of 1 base from V and 2 bases from J, the junction contained 15 bases not matched to a gene. Participants were aged about 18 to 89 years, lived in over 20 US areas, and enrolled virtually. Clinical histories supplied by participants themselves formed the basis of cohort assignment. In Cohort 3, a recovered donor had either two negative PCRs, clearance, or symptom resolution. Measured with immunoSEQ multiplex PCR; TCRdb has only the in-frame clones, and not every one. The data contain around 250,000 clones, approximately 85% of them singletons.

The chain uses TRBV27 and TRBJ2-5; 8 bases line up with TRBD2. Specimen: PBMCs or T cells enriched from blood (not recorded which). The origin of this receptor is a woman aged 45-60 years who had recovered from COVID-19. The CDR3 spells CASSLLVRGSGKSQETQYF. Here the CDR3 DNA reads TGTGCCAGCAGTTTATTAGTGCGGGGTAGCGGGAAATCACAAGAGACCCAGTACTTC.